These 2 T cell receptor beta chains were all obtained from the same sample, sequenced in a study of cytomegalovirus exposure and HLA in healthy donors. PCR used 60 Vbeta primers and 13 Jbeta primers. Measured with immunoSEQ multiplex PCR; TCRdb has only the in-frame clones, and not every one. The sample includes 150,000 to 200,000 clones, 70% to 75% seen only once; the top ten take about 2.7%. The sequencing input was PBMCs. The receptors shown here come from a male donor in good health and CMV-seronegative.

The chain uses TRBV27 and TRBJ1-5; 9 bases align to TRBD1. V lost 8 bases to trimming and J lost 1 base; unmatched junction nucleotides: 21. Germline assignment: CDR1 MNHEY and CDR2 SMNVEV (reference sequence). The CDR3 totals 20 residues. This CDR3 is CASASLSGTGLFSSNQPQHF. DNA for the CDR3: TGTGCCAGCGCATCCCTCTCCGGGACAGGGTTGTTTTCCAGCAATCAGCCCCAGCATTTT.

As for this clone: The same CDR3 is also encoded by other DNA sequences in this sample. CDR3 loop: CASSPESNQPQHF. DNA of the CDR3: TGTGCCAGCTCACCCGAGAGCAATCAGCCCCAGCATTTT. The V and J genes are TRBV18 and TRBJ1-5; D gene uncertain. Germline-derived CDR1 and CDR2 are KGHSH and LQKENI. The V end lost 3 bases, the J end lost 1 base, and 4 bases lay between the germline ends. The CDR3 consists of 13 residues. Using reference TRBV18 and TRBJ1-5 for the parts outside the CDR3, the full variable domain is NAGVMQNPRHLVRRRGQEARLRCSPMKGHSHVYWYRQLPEEGLKFMVYLQKENIIDESGMPKERFSAEFPKEGPSILRIQQVVRGDSAAYFCASSPESNQPQHFGDGTRLSIL.